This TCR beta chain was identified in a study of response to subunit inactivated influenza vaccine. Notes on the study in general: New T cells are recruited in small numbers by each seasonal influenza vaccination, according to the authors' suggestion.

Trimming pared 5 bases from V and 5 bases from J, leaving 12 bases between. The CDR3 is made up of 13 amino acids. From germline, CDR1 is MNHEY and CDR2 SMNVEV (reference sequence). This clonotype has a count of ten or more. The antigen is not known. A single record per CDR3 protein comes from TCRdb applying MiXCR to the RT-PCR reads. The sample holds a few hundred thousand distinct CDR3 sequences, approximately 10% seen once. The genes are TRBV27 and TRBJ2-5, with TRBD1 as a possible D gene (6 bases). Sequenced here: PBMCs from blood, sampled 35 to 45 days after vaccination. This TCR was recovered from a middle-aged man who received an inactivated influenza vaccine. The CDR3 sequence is CASSVDRWETQYF. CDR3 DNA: TGTGCCAGCAGTGTCGACAGGTGGGAGACCCAGTACTTC.